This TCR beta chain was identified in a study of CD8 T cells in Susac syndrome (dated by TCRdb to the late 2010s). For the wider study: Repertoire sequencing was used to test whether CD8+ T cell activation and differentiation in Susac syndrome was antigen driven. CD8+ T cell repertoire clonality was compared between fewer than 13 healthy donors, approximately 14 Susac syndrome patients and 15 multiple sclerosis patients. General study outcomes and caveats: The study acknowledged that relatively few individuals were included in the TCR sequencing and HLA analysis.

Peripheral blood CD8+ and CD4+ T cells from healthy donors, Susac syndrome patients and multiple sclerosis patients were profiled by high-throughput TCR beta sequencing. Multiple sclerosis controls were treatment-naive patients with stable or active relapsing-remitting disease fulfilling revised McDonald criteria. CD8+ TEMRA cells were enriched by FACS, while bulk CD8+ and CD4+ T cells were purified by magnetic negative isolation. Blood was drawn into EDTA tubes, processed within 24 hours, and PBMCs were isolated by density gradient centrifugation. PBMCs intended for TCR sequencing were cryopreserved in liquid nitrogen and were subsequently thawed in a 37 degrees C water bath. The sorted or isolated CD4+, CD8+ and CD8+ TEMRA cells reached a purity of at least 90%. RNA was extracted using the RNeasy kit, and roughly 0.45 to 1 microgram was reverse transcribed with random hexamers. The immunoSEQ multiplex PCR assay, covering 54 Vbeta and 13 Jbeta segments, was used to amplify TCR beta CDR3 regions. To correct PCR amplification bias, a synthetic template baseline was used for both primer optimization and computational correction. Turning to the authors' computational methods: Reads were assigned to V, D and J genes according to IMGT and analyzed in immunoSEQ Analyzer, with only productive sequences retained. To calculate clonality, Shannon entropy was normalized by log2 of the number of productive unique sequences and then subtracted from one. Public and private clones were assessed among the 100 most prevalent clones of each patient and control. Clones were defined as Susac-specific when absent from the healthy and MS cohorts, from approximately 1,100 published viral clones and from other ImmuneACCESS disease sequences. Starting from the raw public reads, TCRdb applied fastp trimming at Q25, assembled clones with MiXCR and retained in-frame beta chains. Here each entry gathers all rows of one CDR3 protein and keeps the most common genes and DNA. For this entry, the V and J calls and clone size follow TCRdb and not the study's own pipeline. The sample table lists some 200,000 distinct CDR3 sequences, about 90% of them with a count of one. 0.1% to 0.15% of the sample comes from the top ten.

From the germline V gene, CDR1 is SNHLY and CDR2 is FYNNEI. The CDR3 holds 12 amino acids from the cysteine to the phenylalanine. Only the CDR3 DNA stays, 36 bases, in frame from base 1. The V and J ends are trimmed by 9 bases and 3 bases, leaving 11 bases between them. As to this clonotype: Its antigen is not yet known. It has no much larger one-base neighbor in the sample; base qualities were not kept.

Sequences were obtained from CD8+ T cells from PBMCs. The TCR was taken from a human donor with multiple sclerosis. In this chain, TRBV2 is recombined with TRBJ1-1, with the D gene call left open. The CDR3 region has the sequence CASGFQDTEAFF. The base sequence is TGTGCCAGTGGGTTTCAGGACACTGAAGCTTTCTTT. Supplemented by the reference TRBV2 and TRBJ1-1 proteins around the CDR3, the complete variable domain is EPEVTQTPSHQVTQMGQEVILRCVPISNHLYFYWYRQILGQKVEFLVSFYNNEISEKSEIFDDQFSVERPDGSNFTLKIRSTKLEDSAMYFCASGFQDTEAFFGQGTRLTVV.